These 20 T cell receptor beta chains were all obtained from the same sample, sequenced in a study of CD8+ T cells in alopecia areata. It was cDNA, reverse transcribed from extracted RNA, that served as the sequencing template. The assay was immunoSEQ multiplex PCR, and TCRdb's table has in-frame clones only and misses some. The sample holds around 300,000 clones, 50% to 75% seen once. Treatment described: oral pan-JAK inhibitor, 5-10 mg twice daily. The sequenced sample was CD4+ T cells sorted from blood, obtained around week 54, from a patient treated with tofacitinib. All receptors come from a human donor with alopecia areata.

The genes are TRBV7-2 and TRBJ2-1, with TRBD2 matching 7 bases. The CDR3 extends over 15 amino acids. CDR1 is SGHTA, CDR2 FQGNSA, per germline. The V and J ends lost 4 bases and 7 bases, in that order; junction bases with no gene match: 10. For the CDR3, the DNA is TGTGCCAGCAGCTCCCCCGGGGGAGGGAGGAATGAGCAGTTCTTC. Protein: CASSSPGGGRNEQFF. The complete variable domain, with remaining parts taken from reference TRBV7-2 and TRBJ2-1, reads GAGVSQSPSNKVTEKGKDVELRCDPISGHTALYWYRQSLGQGLEFLIYFQGNSAPDKSGLPSDRFSAERTGGSVSTLTIQRTQQEDSAVYLCASSSPGGGRNEQFFGPGTRLTVL.

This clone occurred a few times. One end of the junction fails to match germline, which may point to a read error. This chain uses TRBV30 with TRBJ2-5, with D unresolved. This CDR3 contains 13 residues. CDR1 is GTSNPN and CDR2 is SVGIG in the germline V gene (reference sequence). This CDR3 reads CAWSVTNQETQYF. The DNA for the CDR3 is TGTGCCTGGAGTGTAACGAACCAGGAGACCCAGTACTTC.

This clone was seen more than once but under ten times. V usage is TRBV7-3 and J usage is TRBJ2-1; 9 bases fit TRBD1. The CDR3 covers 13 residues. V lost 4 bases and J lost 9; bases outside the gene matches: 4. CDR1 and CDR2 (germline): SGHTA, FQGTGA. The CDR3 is CASSWGQGGEQFF. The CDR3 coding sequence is TGTGCCAGCAGCTGGGGACAGGGAGGTGAGCAGTTCTTC.

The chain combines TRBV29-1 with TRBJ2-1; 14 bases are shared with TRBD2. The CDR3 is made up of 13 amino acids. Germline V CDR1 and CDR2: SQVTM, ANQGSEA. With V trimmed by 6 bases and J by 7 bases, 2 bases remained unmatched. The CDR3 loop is CSVGLAGGNEQFF. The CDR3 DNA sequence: TGCAGCGTAGGACTAGCGGGGGGTAATGAGCAGTTCTTC.

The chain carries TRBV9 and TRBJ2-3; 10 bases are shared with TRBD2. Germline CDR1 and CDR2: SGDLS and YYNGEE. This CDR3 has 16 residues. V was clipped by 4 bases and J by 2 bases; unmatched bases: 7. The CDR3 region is CASSSLAGAITDTQYF. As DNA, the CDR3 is TGTGCCAGCAGCTCCCTAGCGGGGGCCATCACAGATACGCAGTATTTT.

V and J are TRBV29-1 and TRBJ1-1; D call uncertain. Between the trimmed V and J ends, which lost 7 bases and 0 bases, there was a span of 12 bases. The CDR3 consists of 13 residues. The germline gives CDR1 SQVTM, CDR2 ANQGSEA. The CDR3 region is CSAVKGLNTEAFF. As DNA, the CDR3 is TGCAGCGCTGTAAAAGGGTTGAACACTGAAGCTTTCTTT.

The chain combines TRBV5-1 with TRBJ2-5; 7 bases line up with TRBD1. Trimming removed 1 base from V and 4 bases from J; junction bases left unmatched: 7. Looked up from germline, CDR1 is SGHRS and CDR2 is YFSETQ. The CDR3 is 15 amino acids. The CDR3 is CASSLPQGSGETQYF. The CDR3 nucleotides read TGCGCCAGCAGCTTGCCACAGGGGTCAGGAGAGACCCAGTACTTC.

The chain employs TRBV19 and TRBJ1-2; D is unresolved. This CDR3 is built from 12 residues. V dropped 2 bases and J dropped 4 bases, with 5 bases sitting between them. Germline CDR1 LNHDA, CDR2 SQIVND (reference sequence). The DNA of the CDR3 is TGTGCCAGTAGTATAAGAAGCTATGGCTACACCTTC. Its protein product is CASSIRSYGYTF.

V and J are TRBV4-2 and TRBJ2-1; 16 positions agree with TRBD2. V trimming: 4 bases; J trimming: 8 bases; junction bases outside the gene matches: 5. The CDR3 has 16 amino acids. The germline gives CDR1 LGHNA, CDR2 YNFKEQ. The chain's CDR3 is CASSRGLAGGSHEQFF. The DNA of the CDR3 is TGTGCCAGCAGCCGGGGACTAGCGGGGGGGTCCCATGAGCAGTTCTTC.

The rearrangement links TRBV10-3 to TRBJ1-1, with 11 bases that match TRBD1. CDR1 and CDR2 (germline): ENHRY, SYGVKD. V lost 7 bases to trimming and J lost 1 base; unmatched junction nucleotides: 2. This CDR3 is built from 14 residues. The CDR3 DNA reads TGTGCCATCACCGGACAGGGGGCGAACACTGAAGCTTTCTTT. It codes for CAITGQGANTEAFF.

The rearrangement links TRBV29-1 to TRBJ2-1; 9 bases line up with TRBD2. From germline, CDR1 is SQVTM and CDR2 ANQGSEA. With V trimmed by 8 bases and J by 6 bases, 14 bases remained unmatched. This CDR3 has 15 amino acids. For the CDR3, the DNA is TGCAGCCATAGAAAGGGCGGGGGGGCCACCAATGAGCAGTTCTTC. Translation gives CSHRKGGGATNEQFF.

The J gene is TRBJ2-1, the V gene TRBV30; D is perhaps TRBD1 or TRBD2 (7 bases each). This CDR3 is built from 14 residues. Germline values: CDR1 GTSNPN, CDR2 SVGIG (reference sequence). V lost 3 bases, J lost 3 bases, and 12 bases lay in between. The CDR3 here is CAWSQGGNYNEQFF. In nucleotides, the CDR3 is TGTGCCTGGAGCCAGGGGGGGAACTACAATGAGCAGTTCTTC.

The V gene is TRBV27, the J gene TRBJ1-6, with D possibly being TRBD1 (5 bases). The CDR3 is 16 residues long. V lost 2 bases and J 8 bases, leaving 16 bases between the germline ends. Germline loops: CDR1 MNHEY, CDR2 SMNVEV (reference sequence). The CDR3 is CASSLDPAGRDSPLHF. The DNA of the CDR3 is TGTGCCAGCAGTTTAGATCCCGCAGGGAGGGATTCACCCCTCCACTTT.

The chain's CDR3 is CASSRQGQETQYF. CDR3 DNA sequence: TGTGCCAGCAGCCGACAGGGCCAAGAGACCCAGTACTTC. The genes are TRBV7-2 and TRBJ2-5; the match to TRBD1 covers 7 bases. CDR1 and CDR2 from the germline V gene are SGHTA and FQGNSA. After removal of 5 bases from V and 1 base from J, the junction contained 1 base not matched to a gene. The CDR3 extends over 13 amino acids.

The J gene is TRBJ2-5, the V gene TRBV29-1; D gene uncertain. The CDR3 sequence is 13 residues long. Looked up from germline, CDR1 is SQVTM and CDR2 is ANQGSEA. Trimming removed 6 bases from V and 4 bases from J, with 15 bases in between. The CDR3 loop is CSVTVTWGETQYF. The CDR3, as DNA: TGCAGCGTGACCGTGACATGGGGAGAGACCCAGTACTTC.

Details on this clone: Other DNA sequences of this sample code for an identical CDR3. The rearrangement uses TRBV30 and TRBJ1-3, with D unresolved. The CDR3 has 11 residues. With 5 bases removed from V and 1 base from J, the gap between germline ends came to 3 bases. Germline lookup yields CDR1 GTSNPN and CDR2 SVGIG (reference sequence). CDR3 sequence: CAWESGNTIYF. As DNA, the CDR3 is TGTGCCTGGGAGTCTGGAAACACCATATATTTT.

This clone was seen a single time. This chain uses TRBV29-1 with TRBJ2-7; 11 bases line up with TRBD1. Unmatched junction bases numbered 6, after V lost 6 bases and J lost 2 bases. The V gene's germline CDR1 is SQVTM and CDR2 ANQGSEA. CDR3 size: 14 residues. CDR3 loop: CSVAPGQGAYEQYF. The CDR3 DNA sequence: TGCAGCGTGGCCCCGGGACAGGGGGCCTACGAGCAGTACTTC.

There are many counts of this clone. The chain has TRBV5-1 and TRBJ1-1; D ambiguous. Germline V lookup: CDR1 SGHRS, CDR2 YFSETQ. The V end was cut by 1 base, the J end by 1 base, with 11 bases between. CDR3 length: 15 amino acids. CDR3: CASSLRGRTNTEAFF. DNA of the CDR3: TGCGCCAGCAGCTTGAGAGGTCGGACGAACACTGAAGCTTTCTTT.

CDR3 protein: CASGLTGGGNTEAFF. DNA for the CDR3: TGTGCTAGTGGTTTGACAGGTGGCGGGAACACTGAAGCTTTCTTT. This chain joins TRBV12-5 and TRBJ1-1, with D tentatively TRBD1 (5 bases). Germline V gene lookup returns CDR1 LGHNT and CDR2 FRNRAP. The V end was cut by 2 bases, the J end by 1 base, with 11 bases between. There are 15 residues in the CDR3.

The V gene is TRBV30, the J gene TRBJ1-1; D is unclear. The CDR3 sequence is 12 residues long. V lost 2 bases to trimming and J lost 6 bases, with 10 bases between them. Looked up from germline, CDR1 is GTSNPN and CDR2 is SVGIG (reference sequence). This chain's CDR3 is CAWSPGWSEAFF. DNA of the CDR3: TGTGCCTGGAGTCCCGGATGGTCTGAAGCTTTCTTT. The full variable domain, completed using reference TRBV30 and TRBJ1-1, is SQTIHQWPATLVQPVGSPLSLECTVEGTSNPNLYWYRQAAGRGLQLLFYSVGIGQISSEVPQNLSASRPQDRQFILSSKKLLLSDSGFYLCAWSPGWSEAFFGQGTRLTVV.